A selection of T cell receptor beta chains follows, all from one sample in a study of monozygotic twins with inflammatory bowel disease. TCRdb re-called the 5' RACE reads; one entry per CDR3 protein, DNA not given. This repertoire includes some 160,000 distinct CDR3 sequences. Sequencing was done on a sample of blood. These TCRs come from a human donor with ulcerative colitis or Crohn's disease, or a healthy co-twin of an affected twin (not recorded which). CDR3s include the opening cysteine and the closing phenylalanine or tryptophan.

V gene,J gene,CDR3 protein
TRBV2,TRBJ2-3,CASQGQGVWDTQYF
TRBV29-1,TRBJ1-2,CSVEELTENGYTF
TRBV5-1,TRBJ2-7,CASSLYFGDRGYEQYF
TRBV25-1,TRBJ1-6,CASRKGGNSPLHF
TRBV7-6,TRBJ2-7,CASSLAVLPRPYEQYF
TRBV3-1,TRBJ2-2,CASSQVVRPGGELFF
TRBV5-4,TRBJ2-2,CASSSQQTGELFF
TRBV7-2,TRBJ1-3,CASSSLGHLYSGNTIYF
TRBV12-3/TRBV12-4,TRBJ1-4,CASSQGQLNEKLFF
TRBV7-9,TRBJ2-1,CASSLALRTESNEQFF
TRBV5-1,TRBJ2-3,CASSLQEGSTDTQYF
TRBV30,TRBJ2-7,CAWSVWGKNPYEQYF
TRBV12-3/TRBV12-4,TRBJ2-7,CASSLRGGYEQYF
TRBV3-1,TRBJ2-1,CASSQVTELGNNEQFF
TRBV7-2,TRBJ2-5,CASSLLYQETQYF
TRBV20-1,TRBJ2-5,CSASLAGLSQYF
TRBV30,TRBJ1-2,CARRAVNGYGYTF
TRBV28,TRBJ2-7,CGSGSPPEEQYF
TRBV29-1,TRBJ1-5,CSVLPIGDRGPIVDPQPQHF
TRBV20-1,TRBJ2-2,CSAWTGPGRTPTSENTGELFF
TRBV7-2,TRBJ1-5,CASSLAPGNSNQPQHF
TRBV12-3/TRBV12-4,TRBJ2-2,CASSRRGGTGELFF
TRBV20-1,TRBJ2-1,CSARARGAYRSSYNEQFF
TRBV10-3,TRBJ1-1,CAISESIGVFF
TRBV6-5,TRBJ2-7,CASSLGWADEQYF
TRBV12-3/TRBV12-4,TRBJ1-1,CASSTYTNTEAFF
TRBV25-1,TRBJ1-2,CASSGPGEGYTF
TRBV25-1,TRBJ1-1,CASSELDSLMNTEAFF
TRBV7-3,TRBJ2-3,CASSLTSATDTQYF
TRBV4-1,TRBJ2-3,CASSQDISTDTQYF
TRBV29-1,TRBJ1-3,CSVVRDSGNTIYF
TRBV5-4,TRBJ1-1,CASSSKGAITEAFF
TRBV6-5,TRBJ2-7,CASSWDPGHDSYEQYF
TRBV20-1,TRBJ2-7,CSAPDMRTSGGYEQYF
TRBV10-3,TRBJ1-1,CAISEVSRLEAFF
TRBV27,TRBJ1-1,CASSRSRTEAFF
TRBV2,TRBJ1-2,CASSVSAREGGYTF
TRBV5-1,TRBJ2-7,CASSTYGTYEQYF
TRBV7-2,TRBJ2-3,CASSLLPGGGTDTQYF
TRBV27,TRBJ2-7,CASSLSPGSTYEQYF
TRBV4-1,TRBJ2-7,CASSQPLGNEQYF
TRBV18,TRBJ1-5,CASSVVGGHGNQPQHF
TRBV20-1,TRBJ2-7,CSATRVGLYDQYF
TRBV24-1,TRBJ2-2,CATSDSGRTGELFF
TRBV5-1,TRBJ2-5,CASSLSGRREETQYF
TRBV14,TRBJ1-2,CASSQDLSARGAGYTF
TRBV19,TRBJ2-7,CASSGAGGFYEQYF
TRBV12-3/TRBV12-4,TRBJ1-5,CASSLRADGNQPQHF
TRBV7-9,TRBJ2-5,CASSFGFEETQYF
TRBV6-1,TRBJ2-7,CAAGRTGETYEQYF